Below, one T cell receptor (beta chain) is given with its context. It lacks a known antigen. Qualities for individual bases were not recorded, and no much larger clone is one base off. The germline V gene sets CDR1 to SGHDN and CDR2 to FVKESK. The V end gives up 3 bases and the J end 2 bases, leaving 9 bases in the junction not matched to a gene. The CDR3 spans 17 residues, from the cysteine through the phenylalanine. Of the read, only the CDR3 DNA is kept; its 51 bases are in frame from base 1. The entry originates in a study of T-cell memory formation after mild COVID-19 (dated by TCRdb to about 2021). Study-wide context: TCR sequence clusters from the two donors were found to be largely donor specific. In two donors, T-cell clones that expanded and contracted after mild COVID-19 were tracked by sequencing TCRalpha and TCRbeta repertoires over time. The cohort comprised two young, previously healthy adult volunteers, one female and one male.

Overall results and qualifications from the work: Clones contracting from day 15 to 85 had balanced CD4/CD8 phenotypes, while a second wave expanding from day 15 to 37 was biased towards CD4+. Contracting CD4+ clones were located mainly in the CM and EM memory subsets, whereas CD8+ clones were found to be enriched in EMRA. SARS-CoV-2 specificity of the second-wave clones peaking on day 37 was not confirmed. Some responding clones were detected in pre-infection memory, suggesting pre-existing cross-reactive memory T cells joined the SARS-CoV-2 response. The study covered only a couple of mild cases, and larger cohorts including severe cases with pre-infection samples were considered necessary.

These reads were obtained on an Illumina NovaSeq 6000. TCRalpha and TCRbeta cDNA libraries were constructed by 5'RACE with constant-segment primers, with sample barcodes and unique molecular identifiers being introduced. Trizol reagent was used to extract RNA from every sample. The libraries were amplified in two PCR steps, and the second step added a second sample barcode and Illumina TruSeq adapters. Sequencing of libraries was performed on an Illumina NovaSeq with 2 x 150 bp paired-end reads. As for the authors' bioinformatics: With migec v1.2.7, reads were demultiplexed and then collapsed into UMI-guided consensus sequences. Using mixcr v2.1.11, UMI consensuses were aligned to TRA and TRB V and J templates and then assembled into clonotypes. Clonotypes were classified as expanded or contracted when called significant by both edgeR and NoisET, with noise models trained on biological replicates. edgeR calls used a false discovery rate-adjusted p below 0.01 and a log2 fold-change threshold of 1. As an exploratory analysis of dynamics, PCA with hierarchical clustering was applied to max-normalized trajectories of the 1000 most abundant clonotypes. The CD4 or CD8 phenotype of responding clones was assigned using the separately sequenced CD4+ and CD8+ repertoires. The public reads were run again by TCRdb, first through fastp at Q25 and then through MiXCR, and only productive beta chains were kept. Every distinct CDR3 protein forms one entry, paired with its most common genes and DNA. V and J calls and clone size were set by TCRdb, not the authors. Here the sample has about 160,000 distinct CDR3 sequences; roughly 31% occur a single time. The ten largest clones take up around 13% of the sample.

Ficoll-Paque density gradient centrifugation was used to isolate PBMCs. The sequence is built from TRBV14 and TRBJ2-3, and 9 bases in between align with TRBD2. Material: PBMCs or a T cell subset sorted from them (not recorded which). This sequence originates from an adult woman who had mild COVID-19 (a few samples of this study predate the infection). The sample titles of this study are shuffled in the database, so cell type and time point are left out; the donor was told from shared clones. The DNA sequence is given as TGTGCCAGCAGCCACCTTCGGACTAGCGAGTTCACAGATACGCAGTATTTT. Its protein reads: CASSHLRTSEFTDTQYF.